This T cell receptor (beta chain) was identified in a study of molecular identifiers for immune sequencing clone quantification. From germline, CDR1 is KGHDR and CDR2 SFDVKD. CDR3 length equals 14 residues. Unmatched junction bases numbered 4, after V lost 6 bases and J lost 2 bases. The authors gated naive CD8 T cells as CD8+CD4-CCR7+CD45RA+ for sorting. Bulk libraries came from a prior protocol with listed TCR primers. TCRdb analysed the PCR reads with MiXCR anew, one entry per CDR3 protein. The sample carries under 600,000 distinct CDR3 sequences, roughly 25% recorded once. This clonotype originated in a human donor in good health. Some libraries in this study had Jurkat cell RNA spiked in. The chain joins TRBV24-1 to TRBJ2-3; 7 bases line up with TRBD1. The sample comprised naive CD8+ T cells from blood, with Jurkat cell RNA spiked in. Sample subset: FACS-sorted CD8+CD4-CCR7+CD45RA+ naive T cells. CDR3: CATSRQGLTDTQYF. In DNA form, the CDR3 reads TGTGCCACCAGTCGACAGGGCCTCACAGATACGCAGTATTTT.